The source of this TCR beta chain is a study of T-cell memory formation after mild COVID-19. Findings and caveats of the study: The CD4+ clones that contracted clustered mainly within CM and EM, and the CD8+ clones concentrated in EMRA.

Using its own MiXCR run on the 5' RACE reads, TCRdb lists one record per CDR3 protein. The sample carries 200,000 to 250,000 distinct CDR3 sequences, less than 20% recorded once. Note on this clonotype: The antigen is unknown.

This TCR derives from an adult woman who had mild COVID-19 (a few samples of this study predate the infection). Cell type and time point are not known. Sequencing input: PBMCs or a T cell subset sorted from them (not recorded which).

The CDR3 DNA is TGTGCCAGTAGACTAGAATCTTCCTACGAGCAGTACTTC. This sequence encodes CASRLESSYEQYF. V is TRBV13 and J is TRBJ2-7; D may be TRBD2 (6 bases). CDR1 and CDR2 from the germline V gene are PRHDT and FYEKMQ (reference sequence). Trimming pared 9 bases from V and 1 base from J, leaving 13 bases between. The CDR3 length is 13 residues.